The 6 T cell receptor beta chains below were found in one sample sequenced in a study of cytomegalovirus exposure and HLA in healthy donors. Profiling relied on immunoSEQ multiplex PCR, and the TCRdb table lists in-frame clones only, not all of them. The sample holds about 74,000 clones; about 95% are singletons and the top ten take 1.9%. The sequencing sample was made of PBMCs. The receptors were gathered from a woman under 30 in good health and CMV-seropositive.

The chain joins TRBV28 to TRBJ1-3; TRBD1 is a possible D gene (6 bases). This CDR3 has 15 residues. Germline V gene sequence: CDR1 MDHEN, CDR2 SYDVKM. The V and J ends lost 6 bases and 0 bases respectively, with 12 bases between them. The CDR3 region is CASSRGQTSGNTIYF. The CDR3 DNA is TGTGCCAGCAGCCGAGGACAGACCTCTGGAAACACCATATATTTT.

This clone was detected a few times. The CDR3 region is CASRREDIHEQYF. The CDR3 DNA follows: TGTGCCAGCAGGCGGGAGGACATCCACGAGCAGTACTTC. V is TRBV6-1 and J is TRBJ2-7, with TRBD2 matching over 8 bases. Looked up from germline, CDR1 is MNHNS and CDR2 is SASEGT. J lost 5 bases, V lost 6 bases, and 6 bases had no gene match. The CDR3 is made up of 13 amino acids.

The chain uses TRBV19 and TRBJ1-2, with D possibly TRBD1 on 5 matching bases. The length of the CDR3 is 13 residues. V dropped 2 bases and J dropped 7 bases, with 11 bases sitting between them. The germline V gene encodes CDR1 LNHDA and CDR2 SQIVND (reference sequence). CDR3 bases: TGTGCCAGTAGTATACTGACAGAGAGTGGCTACACCTTC. Residues: CASSILTESGYTF.

The chain couples TRBV27 to TRBJ2-1, with 11 bases fitting TRBD2. This CDR3 is built from 16 residues. CDR1 MNHEY and CDR2 SMNVEV come from the germline V gene (reference sequence). The V segment lost 8 bases and the J segment 4 bases; nucleotides outside the gene matches: 10. The CDR3 region has the DNA TGTGCCAGCTCCCCTTCCGGGACTAGCGGATACAATGAGCAGTTCTTC. This sequence encodes CASSPSGTSGYNEQFF.

This clone was detected a few times. This sequence joins TRBV6-5 and TRBJ1-1; D perhaps matches TRBD1 (5 bases). This CDR3 region has 13 residues. Looked up from germline, CDR1 is MNHEY and CDR2 is SVGAGI. Trimming pared 5 bases from V and 6 bases from J, leaving 13 bases between. CDR3 residues: CASSPGQGAEAFF. Here the CDR3 DNA reads TGTGCCAGCAGTCCAGGCCAGGGCGCTGAAGCTTTCTTT.

The chain has TRBV5-4 and TRBJ2-7; D is unclear. From germline, CDR1 is SGHNT and CDR2 YYREEE (reference sequence). Trimming stripped 0 bases from V and 1 base from J, with 5 bases between. The CDR3 extends over 13 amino acids. The CDR3 reads CASSLDGSYEQYF. The CDR3 DNA is TGTGCCAGCAGCTTGGACGGTTCCTACGAGCAGTACTTC.